Listed here are 27 T cell receptor beta chains from one sample, sequenced in a study of CD8+ T cells in alopecia areata. The study sorted pooled cutaneous lymph node cells by CD4, CD8alpha, NKG2D, NKG2ACE and other markers. Extracted RNA was reverse transcribed, and the resulting cDNA served as sequencing template. Assay used: immunoSEQ multiplex PCR; TCRdb lists only in-frame clones, some missing. This sample carries 200,000 to 300,000 clones, none of them present only once. What was sequenced was CD4+ T cells sorted from a lymph node. The receptors originated from a C3H/HeJ mouse with alopecia areata. The mouse line has the MHC haplotype H2-k.

A few counts support this clone. Mouse germline and gene names are used. The read terminates 4 residues ahead of where the CDR3 ends, so the germline J gene completes it. The chain employs TRBV13-1 and TRBJ2-3, with 9 bases matching TRBD1. The CDR3 length is 15 residues. Germline CDR1 is NSHNY and CDR2 is SYGAGN. The CDR3 region is CASSDVWTGEETLYF. Incomplete CDR3 DNA: TGTGCCAGCAGTGATGTTTGGACAGGGGAAGAA.

This clone came up many times. This may be a read error: a much more frequent sequence differs by one nucleotide. The gene symbols are mouse symbols. The read halts 4 residues ahead of the CDR3 end, with the missing end drawn from the germline J gene. Other nucleotide sequences from this sample produce the same CDR3. The genes are TRBV13-3 and TRBJ1-2; 7 bases are a match to TRBD1. Germline CDR1 and CDR2: NNHDY and SYVADS. CDR3 length: 14 amino acids. Germline trimming cut 3 bases from V and 0 bases from J; bases unmatched to any gene: 2. CDR3 bases read: TGTGCCAGCAGTGCTCAGGGGGCAAACTCC. Translation gives CASSAQGANS. The entire CDR3 protein reads CASSAQGANSDYTF.

This clone was found a few times. Gene names denote mouse genes. The CDR3 sequence is CASSDPTGRNTGQLYF. Incomplete CDR3 DNA: TGTGCCAGCAGTGACCCGACAGGGAGAAACACCGGG. The rearrangement links TRBV13-1 to TRBJ2-2; 7 nucleotides match TRBD1. The sequence runs out 4 residues before the end of the CDR3; the remainder is reconstructed from the germline J gene. Germline CDR1 and CDR2: NSHNY and SYGAGN. CDR3 length equals 16 residues. Trimming cost V 2 bases and J 1 base; bases outside gene matches: 5.

With regard to this clone: Gene names follow the mouse nomenclature. The CDR3 end lies 4 residues beyond the end of the read and is filled in from the germline J gene. The chain uses TRBV13-2 and TRBJ2-7; D tentatively fits TRBD1 or TRBD2 (5 bases each). The V end was cut by 0 bases, the J end by 1 base, with 11 bases between. The CDR3 consists of 15 residues. Germline V CDR1 and CDR2: NNHNN, SYGAGS (reference sequence). The CDR3 sequence is CASGDGGSRSYEQYF. CDR3 bases read: TGTGCCAGCGGTGATGGGGGGTCCAGGTCCTAT.

In this sample, this clone turned up many times. Any gene name here is a mouse gene name. The CDR3 goes on 4 residues after the read ends, and that part is filled in from the germline J gene. The V and J genes are TRBV17 and TRBJ2-7, with 7 bases aligning to TRBD1. The CDR3 consists of 13 residues. Germline V lookup: CDR1 MNHDT, CDR2 YYDKIL. The CDR3: CASSRATGNEQYF. The covered CDR3 bases are TGTGCTAGCAGTAGAGCGACAGGGAAT.

This clone was seen only a few times. The germline and genes are mouse ones. The CDR3 is cut off 4 residues early in the read; its end comes from the germline J gene. This chain uses TRBV13-3 with TRBJ1-1; weak D call: TRBD1 (5 bases). The CDR3 extends over 14 amino acids. V shed 2 bases and J shed 4 bases, with 12 bases lying between them. CDR1 is NNHDY and CDR2 is SYVADS in the germline V gene. The CDR3 loop is CASSERGEGTEVFF. CDR3 bases read: TGTGCCAGCAGTGAGAGAGGGGAGGGCACA.

This clone showed up just a few times. The genes are named according to mouse. The read ends 4 residues early relative to the CDR3; the germline J gene fills the gap. The rearrangement joins TRBV5 to TRBJ2-3; 8 positions agree with TRBD2. The CDR3 is 16 amino acids. CDR1 and CDR2 (germline): LGHNA, YNLKQL (reference sequence). V lost 2 bases to trimming and J lost 2 bases; unmatched junction nucleotides: 6. The sequenced CDR3 bases are TGTGCCAGCAGCCAACCTGGGGGGAGTGATGCAGAA. Amino acids: CASSQPGGSDAE. The complete CDR3 sequence is CASSQPGGSDAETLYF.

This clone was counted a few times. Gene and germline names: mouse. The part of the CDR3 DNA that was read is TGTGCCAGCTCACATCTGGGACAGGCAAACTCC. It is translated as CASSHLGQANS. The full CDR3 protein reads CASSHLGQANSDYTF. The chain is built from TRBV12-1 and TRBJ1-2; 8 nucleotides line up with TRBD1. The read ends 4 residues before the CDR3 terminus; that terminus is restored from the germline J gene. Trimming cost V 4 bases and J 0 bases; bases outside gene matches: 6. The CDR3 is made up of 15 amino acids. Germline V CDR1 and CDR2: SGHSN, HYEKVE.

This clone was found a few times. Genes and germline are mouse. The CDR3 is cut off 4 residues early in the read; its end comes from the germline J gene. The J gene is TRBJ2-1, the V gene TRBV17, with 7 bases matching TRBD2. The CDR3 has 15 amino acids. V trimming: 0 bases; J trimming: 4 bases; junction bases outside the gene matches: 3. Germline-derived CDR1 and CDR2 are MNHDT and YYDKIL. The CDR3 is CASSRELGIYAEQFF. The DNA read from the CDR3 is TGTGCTAGCAGTAGAGAACTGGGGATTTATGCT.

This clone was seen a handful of times. Germline and genes here are mouse. The read falls 4 residues short of the CDR3 end, and the missing part is taken from the germline J gene. The genes are TRBV13-1 and TRBJ2-3, with 9 bases identical to TRBD2. The CDR3 consists of 15 residues. The germline CDR1 and CDR2 sequences are NSHNY and SYGAGN. Trimming at V came to 2 bases and at J to 4 bases, leaving 5 bases not matched to a gene. The CDR3 loop reads CASSEPLGGTETLYF. CDR3 DNA (partial): TGTGCCAGCAGTGAGCCACTGGGGGGAACAGAA.

Concerning this clone itself: A much more abundant neighbour one base away suggests this may be a read error. The germline and genes are mouse ones. The read ends 3 residues early relative to the CDR3; the germline J gene fills the gap. The V call is TRBV13-2, the J call TRBJ1-6; D uncertain. TRBJ1-6 is an open reading frame whose function is uncertain. Germline values: CDR1 NNHNN, CDR2 SYGAGS (reference sequence). The CDR3 consists of 13 residues. Trimming removed 0 bases from V and 5 bases from J, with 3 bases in between. CDR3 protein: CASGDADNSPLYF. The CDR3 DNA, read in part, is TGTGCCAGCGGTGATGCAGATAATTCGCCC.

Note on this clone: Mouse gene names and germline throughout. The read gets to within 4 residues of the CDR3 end, and the germline J gene fills in the rest. This chain uses TRBV14 with TRBJ2-5; maybe TRBD1 (5 bases). The germline gives CDR1 SGHDT, CDR2 FRDEAV. The CDR3 consists of 13 residues. The CDR3 bases that were read are TGTGCCAGCAGTTTCTGGAGGGGAGAC. This sequence encodes CASSFWRGD. The whole CDR3 sequence is CASSFWRGDTQYF.

As regards this clone: Genes and germline come from the mouse. The missing CDR3 end, 4 residues past where the read stops, is filled in from the germline J gene. The chain combines TRBV14 with TRBJ2-5; 7 bases are a match to TRBD1. V trimming: 5 bases; J trimming: 3 bases; junction bases outside the gene matches: 3. This CDR3 comprises 13 residues. From germline, CDR1 is SGHDT and CDR2 FRDEAV. The CDR3 bases that were read are TGTGCCAGCAGACGGACAGGACAAGAC. Protein product: CASRRTGQD. The entire CDR3 protein is CASRRTGQDTQYF.

In regard to this clone: The genes and germline here are from mouse. Read coverage stops 3 residues before the CDR3 terminus; the germline J gene supplies the remainder. V gene TRBV13-3 combines with J gene TRBJ1-6, with TRBD1 identical over 8 bases. TRBJ1-6 is annotated as an ORF whose role is uncertain. CDR3 length: 13 residues. Germline V gene data show CDR1 as NNHDY and CDR2 as SYVADS. The J segment lost 7 bases and the V segment lost 5 bases, leaving 2 bases of the junction unmatched. CDR3 DNA, as far as it was read: TGTGCCAGCAGGACAGGGGAAAATTCGCCC. This translates into CASRTGENSP. The CDR3, in full, reads CASRTGENSPLYF.

For this clone: Gene names and germline match the mouse. The read is 4 residues too short to cover the CDR3 end, so that end is filled in from the germline J gene. The chain carries TRBV1 and TRBJ2-7, with 10 bases that match TRBD2. The CDR3 totals 16 residues. The V gene end was trimmed by 2 bases and the J gene end by 0 bases; junction bases not matched to a gene: 4. In germline, CDR1 is NSQYPW, CDR2 LRSPGD (reference sequence). CDR3 bases read: TGCACCTGCAGTGCAAGGGACTGGGGTTACTCCTAT. This codes for CTCSARDWGYSY. The whole CDR3 is CTCSARDWGYSYEQYF. The full variable domain, rest sourced from reference TRBV1 and TRBJ2-7, is VTLLEQNPRWRLVPRGQAVNLRCILKNSQYPWMSWYQQDLQKQLQWLFTLRSPGDKEVKSLPGADYLATRVTDTELRLQVANMSQGRTLYCTCSARDWGYSYEQYFGPGTRLTVL.

This clone was seen a few times. Germline and genes here are mouse. The sequenced fragment ends 4 residues before the CDR3 boundary, so the rest is inferred from the germline J gene. Other DNA sequences within the sample encode an identical CDR3. This rearrangement joins TRBV19 to TRBJ2-4; weak D call: TRBD1 (6 bases). The CDR3 runs 12 residues. The germline gives CDR1 FNHDT, CDR2 SITEND (reference sequence). The CDR3 DNA, read in part, is TGTGCCAGCAGTATGAGGGGGAAC. Amino acids: CASSMRGN. The whole CDR3 sequence reads CASSMRGNTLYF.

This clone was seen only a few times. It may be a read error: a sequence one base away is much more abundant. The gene symbols are mouse symbols. The sequenced fragment ends 4 residues before the CDR3 boundary, so the rest is inferred from the germline J gene. The rearrangement joins TRBV13-1 to TRBJ2-7; 8 bases line up with TRBD2. V lost 2 bases, J lost 3 bases, and 1 base stayed unmatched. The CDR3 runs 13 residues. The germline V gene has CDR1 NSHNY and CDR2 SYGAGN. The CDR3 is CASSDWGVYEQYF. Incomplete CDR3 DNA: TGTGCCAGCAGTGACTGGGGGGTCTAT.

Worth noting for this clone: Genes and germline are mouse. The read ends 4 residues shy of where the CDR3 ends; the end is completed using the germline J gene. The chain has TRBV5 and TRBJ2-4; D gene uncertain. V lost 0 bases, J lost 0 bases, and 4 bases lay in between. Germline CDR1 is LGHNA and CDR2 is YNLKQL (reference sequence). This CDR3 region has 14 residues. This CDR3 reads CASSQDTSQNTLYF. The CDR3 bases that were read are TGTGCCAGCAGCCAAGACACTAGTCAAAAC.

With respect to this clone: Gene labels here are mouse ones. This CDR3 reads CASSPTGAGSDYTF. Incomplete CDR3 DNA: TGTGCCAGCTCTCCGACAGGGGCGGGCTCC. The rearrangement links TRBV12-1 to TRBJ1-2, with 8 bases identical to TRBD1. The CDR3 end falls 4 residues outside the read, so it is completed with the germline J gene. Trimming cost V 2 bases and J 4 bases; bases outside gene matches: 5. CDR3 length equals 14 residues. Germline V gene data show CDR1 as SGHSN and CDR2 as HYEKVE.

This clone was picked up a small number of times. Any gene name here is a mouse gene name. The CDR3 is cut off 3 residues early in the read; its end comes from the germline J gene. The chain carries TRBV19 and TRBJ1-6; D ambiguous. Being an ORF, TRBJ1-6 has a function that is uncertain. V dropped 5 bases and J dropped 0 bases, with 9 bases sitting between them. Per the germline V gene, CDR1 is FNHDT and CDR2 is SITEND (reference sequence). The length of the CDR3 is 15 residues. CDR3 sequence reads: CASRTPDSYNSPLYF. Partial CDR3 DNA: TGTGCCAGCAGGACTCCCGATTCCTATAATTCGCCC.

This clone has only a few counts. Germline and genes: mouse. The read comes to an end 4 residues before the CDR3 does, leaving the germline J gene to fill in the end. The same CDR3 is also encoded by other DNA sequences in this sample. The chain uses TRBV5 and TRBJ2-1; no reliable D call. The length of the CDR3 is 14 residues. V was shortened by 1 base and J by 0 bases, with 4 bases between the two germline ends. From germline, CDR1 is LGHNA and CDR2 YNLKQL (reference sequence). Here the CDR3 reads CASSQGDNYAEQFF. The part of the CDR3 DNA that was read is TGTGCCAGCAGCCAAGGGGATAACTATGCT.

As regards this clone: The gene names here belong to mouse. The read falls 4 residues short of the CDR3 end, and the missing part is taken from the germline J gene. The chain is built from TRBV1 and TRBJ2-3; the match to TRBD2 covers 9 bases. The CDR3 spans 14 residues. The trim removed 7 bases at V and 4 bases at J, leaving 6 bases unmatched. CDR1 and CDR2 (germline): NSQYPW, LRSPGD (reference sequence). Incomplete CDR3 DNA: TGCACCTGCAATGACTGGGGGATTTCAGAA. Translating it yields CTCNDWGISE. The CDR3 reads in full as CTCNDWGISETLYF.

This clone has only a few counts. Mouse germline and gene names are used. The read stops 4 residues short of the end of the CDR3; the missing end is completed from the germline J gene. The chain couples TRBV13-3 to TRBJ2-7, with unresolved D. The CDR3 contains 13 residues. Germline V lookup: CDR1 NNHDY, CDR2 SYVADS. Incomplete CDR3 DNA: TGTGCCAGCAGTGATCTCAGAAAATAT. The encoded protein is CASSDLRKY. The whole CDR3 is CASSDLRKYEQYF.

This clone has more than one count but fewer than ten. Mouse gene names and germline throughout. The read ends 4 residues shy of where the CDR3 ends; the end is completed using the germline J gene. The J gene is TRBJ2-7, the V gene TRBV13-2; 10 bases are shared with TRBD2. The V gene end was trimmed by 0 bases and the J gene end by 3 bases; junction bases not matched to a gene: 3. This CDR3 comprises 15 residues. CDR1 and CDR2 from the germline V gene are NNHNN and SYGAGS (reference sequence). The CDR3 is CASGDGWGGVYEQYF. The sequenced CDR3 bases are TGTGCCAGCGGTGATGGCTGGGGGGGCGTCTAT.

This clone was seen a handful of times. The listed genes are named as in mouse. With the read ending 4 residues before the CDR3 end, the germline J gene is used to fill in that end. Additional DNA sequences in this sample encode the identical CDR3. The rearrangement joins TRBV19 to TRBJ2-1; D call uncertain. V was shortened by 0 bases and J by 4 bases, with 8 bases between the two germline ends. Germline V lookup: CDR1 FNHDT, CDR2 SITEND (reference sequence). The CDR3 contains 14 residues. CDR3 region: CASSIGGGYAEQFF. The sequenced part of the CDR3 DNA is TGTGCCAGCAGTATAGGGGGAGGGTATGCT.

This clone came up a few times. Each gene name is a mouse one. Coverage ceases 4 residues before the CDR3 finishes, and the germline J gene fills in the end. The chain combines TRBV5 with TRBJ2-2, with 8 bases that match TRBD1. The CDR3 length is 17 residues. V was pared by 6 bases and J by 0 bases, with 9 bases of the junction left unmatched. Germline CDR1 and CDR2: LGHNA and YNLKQL (reference sequence). CDR3: CASSPSPGQANTGQLYF. CDR3 DNA (partial): TGTGCCAGCAGTCCCTCCCCGGGACAGGCAAACACCGGG.

There are a few counts of this clone. The gene names given are mouse names. The sequence runs out 4 residues before the end of the CDR3; the remainder is reconstructed from the germline J gene. This rearrangement joins TRBV19 to TRBJ2-5, with a weak D call TRBD1 (5 bases). The CDR3 is 14 residues long. Trimming removed 0 bases at V and 0 bases at J, with 5 bases between. Germline loops: CDR1 FNHDT, CDR2 SITEND (reference sequence). The covered CDR3 bases are TGTGCCAGCAGTATAGAGGGGAACCAAGAC. Translating gives CASSIEGNQD. The entire CDR3 sequence reads CASSIEGNQDTQYF.